The 2 T cell receptor beta chains below all came from one sample that was sequenced in a study. The sorted Tregs were CD4+CD25+CD127-/low cells. Amplification of TRBV12-4/TRBJ1-2 clonotypes used adaptor-ligated barcode primers. MiXCR was run by TCRdb on the multiplex PCR reads, yielding one entry per CDR3 protein. Of over 450 distinct CDR3 sequences detected, about 0.35% appear once; the ten largest clones hold roughly 26%. Sample: tumor-infiltrating Tregs sorted from the breast tumor. The source is a female donor with breast cancer.

This clonotype counts as large. The chain combines TRBV12-3 or TRBV12-4 with TRBJ1-2; D call uncertain. This CDR3 has 12 residues. V was shortened by 0 bases and J by 8 bases, with 7 bases between the two germline ends. CDR3: CASSLAGAGYTF. The CDR3 bases are TGTGCCAGCAGTTTAGCCGGCGCGGGCTACACCTTC.

In its sample, this clonotype ranks as large. V usage is TRBV12-3 or TRBV12-4 and J usage is TRBJ1-2; no reliable D call. V gave up 5 bases and J gave up 4 bases, with 11 bases separating them. The length of the CDR3 is 13 residues. CDR3 DNA: TGTGCCAGCAGTCGTAGCGGATCCTATGGCTACACCTTC. Translated: CASSRSGSYGYTF.